A selection of T cell receptor beta chains follows, all from one sample in a study of blood T cell repertoires in COVID-19. The data were produced by immunoSEQ multiplex PCR, yet TCRdb's version contains in-frame clones alone and is incomplete. The profile shows around 260,000 clones, 84% of them singletons. Sequencing was carried out using peripheral blood. The receptors shown here come from a man between 60 and 75 years old with acute or convalescent COVID-19. CDR3s include the opening cysteine and the closing phenylalanine or tryptophan. Fields, in order: CDR3 length, clone size, J gene, D gene, V gene, CDR3 protein, CDR3 DNA. A D gene is named only where the DNA matches it firmly. The size of a clone is reported for some rows only, either as once, few or many, or as a class for expanded clones.

16	NA	TRBJ2-2	NA	TRBV6-5	CAGSYSGVRSTGELFF	TGTGCCGGCAGTTACTCTGGAGTTCGGTCGACCGGGGAGCTGTTTTTT
14	once	TRBJ2-5	NA	TRBV18	CASSPGVYQETQYF	TGTGCCAGCTCACCCGGGGTCTACCAAGAGACCCAGTACTTC
15	NA	TRBJ1-2	TRBD1	TRBV6-6	CASSYGTGGNYGYTF	TGTGCCAGCAGTTACGGGACAGGGGGAAACTATGGCTACACCTTC
16	NA	TRBJ1-5	NA	TRBV21-1	CASSKRGTGGHQPQHF	TGTGCCAGCAGCAAACGGGGGACAGGGGGACACCAGCCCCAGCATTTT
16	once	TRBJ2-7	TRBD2	TRBV9	CASSPWASGAPYEQYF	TGTGCCAGCAGCCCCTGGGCTAGCGGGGCCCCCTACGAGCAGTACTTC
12	NA	TRBJ1-5	TRBD1	TRBV28	CASLYRGKPQHF	TGTGCCAGTCTGTACAGGGGGAAGCCCCAGCATTTT
17	NA	TRBJ2-3	TRBD2	TRBV27	CASSLLGLAESTDTQYF	TGTGCCAGCAGTTTATTGGGGCTAGCGGAGTCTACAGATACGCAGTATTTT
13	NA	TRBJ1-1	NA	TRBV6-6	CASSPSLNTEAFF	TGTGCCAGCAGTCCCTCCCTGAACACTGAAGCTTTCTTT
15	NA	TRBJ1-5	TRBD1	TRBV6-2/TRBV6-3	CASSLRQGGNQPQHF	TGTGCCAGCAGTCTTCGACAGGGGGGCAATCAGCCCCAGCATTTT
17	NA	TRBJ2-4	TRBD2	TRBV18	CASSQRSGDLAKNIQYF	TGTGCCAGCTCACAACGTAGCGGGGACTTAGCCAAAAACATTCAGTACTTC
17	NA	TRBJ2-2	TRBD2	TRBV3-1/TRBV3-2	CASSPGLAGVRTGELFF	TGTGCCAGCAGCCCGGGACTAGCGGGAGTACGCACCGGGGAGCTGTTTTTT
15	NA	TRBJ2-5	NA	TRBV15	CATSGNRLVGETQYF	TGTGCCACCAGCGGGAATAGACTAGTTGGGGAGACCCAGTACTTC
16	NA	TRBJ2-5	NA	TRBV6-5	CASSYSTGGGQETQYF	TGTGCCAGCAGTTACTCGACAGGTGGGGGCCAAGAGACCCAGTACTTC
15	NA	TRBJ2-1	NA	TRBV7-3	CASSLGGVSYNEQFF	TGTGCCAGCAGCTTAGGAGGGGTATCCTACAATGAGCAGTTCTTC
14	NA	TRBJ1-1	NA	TRBV6-1	CASSEVGANTEAFF	TGTGCCAGCAGTGAAGTAGGGGCCAACACTGAAGCTTTCTTT
14	NA	TRBJ2-5	TRBD2	TRBV10-3	CAISGGGPRETQYF	TGTGCCATCAGTGGGGGAGGGCCCCGGGAGACCCAGTACTTC
12	NA	TRBJ2-7	TRBD2	TRBV6-5	CASGRALGEQYF	TGTGCCAGCGGGAGGGCGCTGGGGGAGCAGTACTTC
15	NA	TRBJ2-7	TRBD1	TRBV6-5	CASRPGGQGSYEQYF	TGTGCCAGCAGACCAGGAGGACAGGGAAGCTACGAGCAGTACTTC
16	NA	TRBJ1-3	NA	TRBV4-1	CASSQEAAASGNTIYF	TGCGCCAGCAGCCAAGAGGCGGCGGCCTCTGGAAACACCATATATTTT
13	NA	TRBJ1-2	NA	TRBV7-8	CASSRGGALGYTF	TGTGCCAGCAGCCGCGGGGGGGCGCTTGGCTACACCTTC
16	NA	TRBJ1-1	NA	TRBV6-1	CASSEAHGWDTAEAFF	TGTGCCAGCAGTGAAGCGCACGGTTGGGACACTGCCGAAGCTTTCTTT
13	NA	TRBJ1-4	TRBD1	TRBV6-5	CASRTGGGEKLFF	TGTGCCAGCCGGACAGGGGGCGGCGAAAAACTGTTTTTT
14	once	TRBJ2-2	NA	TRBV4-1	CASSLGQNTGELFF	TGCGCCAGCAGCCTGGGACAGAACACCGGGGAGCTGTTTTTT
14	NA	TRBJ1-2	NA	TRBV6-6	CASSLQGSTHGYTF	TGTGCCAGCAGTCTTCAGGGTTCGACACATGGCTACACCTTC
16	few	TRBJ2-7	TRBD2	TRBV7-2	CASSLVSSGKMYEQYF	TGTGCCAGCAGCTTAGTGTCTAGCGGGAAAATGTACGAGCAGTACTTC
13	NA	TRBJ2-1	NA	TRBV5-8	CASRDQGMGEQFF	TGTGCCAGCAGGGATCAGGGAATGGGTGAGCAGTTCTTC
15	NA	TRBJ1-5	NA	TRBV20-1	CSASGQFVSNQPQHF	TGCAGTGCTAGTGGGCAGTTTGTTAGCAATCAGCCCCAGCATTTT
17	NA	TRBJ2-7	TRBD2	TRBV5-3	CARSRTSGRGGSYEQYF	TGTGCCAGAAGCCGGACTAGCGGGAGGGGCGGCTCCTACGAGCAGTACTTC
14	NA	TRBJ2-7	NA	TRBV5-5	CASSRVQNSYEQYF	TGTGCCAGCAGCCGGGTCCAGAACTCCTACGAGCAGTACTTC
12	NA	TRBJ1-1	NA	TRBV19	CASSPSVSEAFF	TGTGCCAGTAGTCCCTCCGTGTCTGAAGCTTTCTTT
19	NA	TRBJ1-4	NA	TRBV5-3	CARSSEGRGHLSTNEKLFF	TGTGCCAGAAGCTCCGAGGGAAGGGGACACCTATCAACTAATGAAAAACTGTTTTTT
13	NA	TRBJ1-1	NA	TRBV6-4	CASSVEENTEAFF	TGTGCCAGCAGTGTAGAGGAGAACACTGAAGCTTTCTTT
16	NA	TRBJ1-6	TRBD1	TRBV10-2	CASKDRDQGINSPLHF	TGCGCCAGCAAGGACAGGGACCAGGGAATAAATTCACCCCTCCACTTT
15	NA	TRBJ1-5	NA	TRBV4-2	CASSQVPGLNQPQHF	TGTGCCAGCAGCCAAGTCCCAGGGCTCAATCAGCCCCAGCATTTT
15	NA	TRBJ2-2	TRBD1	TRBV2	CASLGTGRDTGELFF	TGTGCCAGCCTAGGGACAGGGCGTGACACCGGGGAGCTGTTTTTT
15	NA	TRBJ2-2	TRBD2	TRBV28	CASSRSGASTGELFF	TGTGCCAGCAGCCGCAGCGGGGCCTCCACCGGGGAGCTGTTTTTT
17	once	TRBJ2-3	TRBD2	TRBV2	CASSEWTSGTYTDTQYF	TGTGCCAGCAGTGAATGGACTAGCGGGACCTACACAGATACGCAGTATTTT
16	NA	TRBJ2-1	TRBD2	TRBV2	CASRLRLAGGRSEQFF	TGTGCCAGCAGGTTGAGGCTAGCGGGAGGGCGTAGTGAGCAGTTCTTC
14	NA	TRBJ1-3	NA	TRBV5-1	CASSLGGFEHTIYF	TGCGCCAGCAGCTTGGGCGGTTTTGAGCACACCATATATTTT
13	NA	TRBJ1-2	NA	TRBV30	CAWSVGAGYGYTF	TGTGCCTGGAGTGTAGGTGCAGGCTATGGCTACACCTTC
14	NA	TRBJ2-7	TRBD2	TRBV9	CASSAGLANYEQYF	TGTGCCAGCAGCGCGGGACTAGCAAACTACGAGCAGTACTTC
18	NA	TRBJ2-1	TRBD2	TRBV4-3	CASSQDLGLAGGPNEQFF	TGCGCCAGCAGCCAAGATCTAGGGTTAGCGGGAGGGCCCAATGAGCAGTTCTTC
16	NA	TRBJ2-7	TRBD1	TRBV6-2/TRBV6-3	CASSTPWDRGTYEQYF	TGTGCCAGCAGTACCCCTTGGGACAGAGGCACCTACGAGCAGTACTTC
16	NA	TRBJ1-1	NA	TRBV6-6	CASSGAVASRDTEAFF	TGTGCCAGCAGTGGGGCCGTGGCCTCAAGGGACACTGAAGCTTTCTTT
12	NA	TRBJ2-1	NA	TRBV14	CASSQLGNEQFF	TGTGCCAGCAGCCAGCTAGGTAATGAGCAGTTCTTC
14	NA	TRBJ1-1	NA	TRBV19	CASSSRGKNTEAFF	TGTGCCAGTAGTAGCCGCGGAAAGAACACTGAAGCTTTCTTT
14	NA	TRBJ1-5	NA	TRBV19	CASTPAPAGQPQHF	TGTGCCAGTACCCCCGCCCCCGCAGGTCAGCCCCAGCATTTT
14	NA	TRBJ2-1	TRBD1	TRBV13	CASSLAGGYNEQFF	TGTGCCAGCAGCTTAGCAGGGGGCTACAATGAGCAGTTCTTC
17	NA	TRBJ2-2	NA	TRBV5-5	CASSPTVTATNTGELFF	TGTGCCAGCAGCCCGACAGTGACGGCGACGAACACCGGGGAGCTGTTTTTT
17	NA	TRBJ2-1	TRBD2	TRBV9	CASSVGGRSGGYNEQFF	TGTGCCAGCAGCGTAGGAGGAAGGAGCGGGGGGTACAATGAGCAGTTCTTC